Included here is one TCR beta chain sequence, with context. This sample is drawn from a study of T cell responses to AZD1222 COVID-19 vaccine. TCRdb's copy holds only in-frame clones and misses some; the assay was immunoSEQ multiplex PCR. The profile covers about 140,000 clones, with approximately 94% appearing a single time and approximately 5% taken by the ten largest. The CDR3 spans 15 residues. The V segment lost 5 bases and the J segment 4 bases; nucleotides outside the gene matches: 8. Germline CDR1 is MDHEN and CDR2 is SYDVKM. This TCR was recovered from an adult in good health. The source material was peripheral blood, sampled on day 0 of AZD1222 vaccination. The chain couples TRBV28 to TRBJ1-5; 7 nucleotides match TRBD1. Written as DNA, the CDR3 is TGTGCCAGCAGTCCGGGACAGATAAGAAATCAGCCCCAGCATTTT. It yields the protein CASSPGQIRNQPQHF. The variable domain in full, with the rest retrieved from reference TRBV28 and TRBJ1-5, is DVKVTQSSRYLVKRTGEKVFLECVQDMDHENMFWYRQDPGLGLRLIYFSYDVKMKEKGDIPEGYSVSREKKERFSLILESASTNQTSMYLCASSPGQIRNQPQHFGDGTRLSIL.